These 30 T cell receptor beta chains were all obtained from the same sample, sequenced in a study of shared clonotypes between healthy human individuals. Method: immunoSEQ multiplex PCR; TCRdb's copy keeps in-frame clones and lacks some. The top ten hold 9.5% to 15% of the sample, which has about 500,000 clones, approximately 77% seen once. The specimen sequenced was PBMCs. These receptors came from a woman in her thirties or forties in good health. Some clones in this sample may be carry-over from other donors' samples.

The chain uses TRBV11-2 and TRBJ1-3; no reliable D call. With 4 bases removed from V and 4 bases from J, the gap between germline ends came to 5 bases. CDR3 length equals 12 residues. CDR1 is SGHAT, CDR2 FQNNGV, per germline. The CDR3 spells CASSSAGNTIYF. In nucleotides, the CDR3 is TGTGCCAGCAGCTCTGCGGGAAACACCATATATTTT. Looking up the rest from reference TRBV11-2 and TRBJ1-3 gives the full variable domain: EAGVAQSPRYKIIEKRQSVAFWCNPISGHATLYWYQQILGQGPKLLIQFQNNGVVDDSQLPKDRFSAERLKGVDSTLKIQPAKLEDSAVYLCASSSAGNTIYFGEGSWLTVV.

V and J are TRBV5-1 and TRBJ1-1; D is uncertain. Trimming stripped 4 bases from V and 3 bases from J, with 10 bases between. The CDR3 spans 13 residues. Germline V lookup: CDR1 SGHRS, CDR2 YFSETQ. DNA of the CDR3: TGCGCCAGCAGCCAGACCGGGGACACTGAAGCTTTCTTT. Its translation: CASSQTGDTEAFF.

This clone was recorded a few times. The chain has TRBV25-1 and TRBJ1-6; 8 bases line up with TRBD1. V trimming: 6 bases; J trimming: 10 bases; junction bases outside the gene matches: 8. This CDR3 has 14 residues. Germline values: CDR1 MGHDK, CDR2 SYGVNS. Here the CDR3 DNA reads TGTGCCAGCAGGGACAGGGCGGCGGAATCACCCCTCCACTTT. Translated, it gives CASRDRAAESPLHF.

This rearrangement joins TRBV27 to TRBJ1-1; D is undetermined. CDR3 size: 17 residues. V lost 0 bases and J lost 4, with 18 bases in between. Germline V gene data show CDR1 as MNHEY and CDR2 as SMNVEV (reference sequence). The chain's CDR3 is CASSLSIGPAGVTEAFF. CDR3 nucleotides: TGTGCCAGCAGTTTATCGATTGGCCCGGCGGGAGTCACTGAAGCTTTCTTT.

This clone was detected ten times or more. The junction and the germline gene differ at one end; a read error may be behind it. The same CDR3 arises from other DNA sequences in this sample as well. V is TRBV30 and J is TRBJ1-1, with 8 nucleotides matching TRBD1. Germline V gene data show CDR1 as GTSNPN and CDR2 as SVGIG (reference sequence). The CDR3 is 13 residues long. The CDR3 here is CAWEGKRTGKASF. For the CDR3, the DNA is TGTGCCTGGGAAGGGAAGAGGACAGGGAAAGCTTCCTTT.

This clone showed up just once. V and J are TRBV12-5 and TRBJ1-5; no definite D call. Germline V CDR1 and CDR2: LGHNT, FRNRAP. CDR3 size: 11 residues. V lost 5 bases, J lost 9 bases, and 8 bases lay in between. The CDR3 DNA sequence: TGTGCTAGTGGTATCGACCTGCCCCAGCATTTT. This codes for CASGIDLPQHF.

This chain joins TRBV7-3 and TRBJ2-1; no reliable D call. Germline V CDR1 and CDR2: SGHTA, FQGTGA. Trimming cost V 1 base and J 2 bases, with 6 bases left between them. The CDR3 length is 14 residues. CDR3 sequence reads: CASSLMGTYNEQFF. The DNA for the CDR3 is TGTGCCAGCAGCTTAATGGGCACCTACAATGAGCAGTTCTTC. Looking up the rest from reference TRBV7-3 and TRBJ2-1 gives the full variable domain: GAGVSQTPSNKVTEKGKYVELRCDPISGHTALYWYRQSLGQGPEFLIYFQGTGAADDSGLPNDRFFAVRPEGSVSTLKIQRTERGDSAVYLCASSLMGTYNEQFFGPGTRLTVL.

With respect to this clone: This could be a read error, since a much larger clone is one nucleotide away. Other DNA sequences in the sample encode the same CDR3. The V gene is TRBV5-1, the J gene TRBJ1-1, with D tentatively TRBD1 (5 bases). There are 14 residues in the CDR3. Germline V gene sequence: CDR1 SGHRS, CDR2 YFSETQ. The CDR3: CASSSGPSGTEAFF. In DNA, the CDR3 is TGCGCCAGCAGCTCCGGGCCTTCGGGGACTGAAGCCTTCTTT. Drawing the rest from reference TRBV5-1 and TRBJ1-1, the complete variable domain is KAGVTQTPRYLIKTRGQQVTLSCSPISGHRSVSWYQQTPGQGLQFLFEYFSETQRNKGNFPGRFSGRQFSNSRSEMNVSTLELGDSALYLCASSSGPSGTEAFFGQGTRLTVV.

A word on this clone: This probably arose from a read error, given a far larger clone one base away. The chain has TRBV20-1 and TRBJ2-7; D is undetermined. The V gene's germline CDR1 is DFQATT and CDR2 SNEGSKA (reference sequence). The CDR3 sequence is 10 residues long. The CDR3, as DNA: TGCAGTGCTGGCTACTACGAGCTGTACTTC. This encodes CSAGYYELYF.

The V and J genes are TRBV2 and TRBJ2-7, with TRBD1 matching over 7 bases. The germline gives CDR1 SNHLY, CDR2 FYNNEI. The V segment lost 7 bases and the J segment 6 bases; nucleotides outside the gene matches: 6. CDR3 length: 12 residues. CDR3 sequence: CASTEDRSEQYF. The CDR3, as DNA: TGTGCCAGCACCGAGGACAGGAGCGAGCAGTACTTC.

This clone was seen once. The CDR3, as DNA: TGTGCCAGCAGTTTGGGGGGATTCTCTAATGAAAAACTGTTTTTT. This encodes CASSLGGFSNEKLFF. The chain is built from TRBV28 and TRBJ1-4, with a possible D match to TRBD1 (5 bases). This CDR3 region has 15 residues. CDR1 is MDHEN, CDR2 SYDVKM, per germline. The V end was cut by 3 bases, the J end by 3 bases, with 11 bases between.

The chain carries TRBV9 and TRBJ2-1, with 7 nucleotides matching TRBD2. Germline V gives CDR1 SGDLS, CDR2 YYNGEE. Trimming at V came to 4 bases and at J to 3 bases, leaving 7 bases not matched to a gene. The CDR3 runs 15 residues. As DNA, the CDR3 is TGTGCCAGCAGCCCGGGACTATCTTTCTACAATGAGCAGTTCTTC. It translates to CASSPGLSFYNEQFF.

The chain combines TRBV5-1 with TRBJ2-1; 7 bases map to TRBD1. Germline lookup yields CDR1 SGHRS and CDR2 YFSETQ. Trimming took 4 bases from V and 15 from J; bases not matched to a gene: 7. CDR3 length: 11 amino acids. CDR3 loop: CASSPDRSWFF. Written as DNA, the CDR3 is TGCGCCAGCAGCCCGGACAGGAGTTGGTTCTTC.

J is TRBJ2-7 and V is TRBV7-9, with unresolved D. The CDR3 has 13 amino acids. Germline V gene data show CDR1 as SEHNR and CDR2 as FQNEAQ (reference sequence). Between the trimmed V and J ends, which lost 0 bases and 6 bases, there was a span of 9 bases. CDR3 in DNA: TGTGCCAGCAGCTTAGCGCCCCCCCCCGAGCAGTACTTC. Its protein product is CASSLAPPPEQYF.

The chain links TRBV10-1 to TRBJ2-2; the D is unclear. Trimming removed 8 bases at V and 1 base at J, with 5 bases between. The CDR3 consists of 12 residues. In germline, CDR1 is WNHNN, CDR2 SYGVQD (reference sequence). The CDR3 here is CASRWNTGELFF. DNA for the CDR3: TGCGCCAGCCGTTGGAACACCGGGGAGCTGTTTTTT.

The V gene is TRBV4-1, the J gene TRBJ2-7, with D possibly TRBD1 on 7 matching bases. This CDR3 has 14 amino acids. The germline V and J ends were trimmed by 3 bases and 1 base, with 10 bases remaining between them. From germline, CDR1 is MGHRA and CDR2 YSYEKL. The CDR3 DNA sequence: TGCGCCAGCAGCCAGCAGGGGGGATCCTACGAGCAGTACTTC. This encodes CASSQQGGSYEQYF.

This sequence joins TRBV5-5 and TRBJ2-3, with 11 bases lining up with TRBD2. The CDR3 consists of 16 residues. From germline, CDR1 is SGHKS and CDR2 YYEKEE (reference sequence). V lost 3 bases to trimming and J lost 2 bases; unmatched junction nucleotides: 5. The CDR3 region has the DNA TGTGCCAGCAGCTCACGACTAGCGGGACCCACAGATACGCAGTATTTT. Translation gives CASSSRLAGPTDTQYF.

CDR3 DNA sequence: TGTGCCAGCAGCCCCTTCGGGACAGCATACAATCAGCCCCAGCATTTT. Translation: CASSPFGTAYNQPQHF. The chain carries TRBV5-8 and TRBJ1-5; 7 nucleotides line up with TRBD1. The CDR3 extends over 16 amino acids. Unmatched junction bases numbered 10, after V lost 4 bases and J lost 3 bases. The germline V gene has CDR1 SGHTS and CDR2 YDEGEE.

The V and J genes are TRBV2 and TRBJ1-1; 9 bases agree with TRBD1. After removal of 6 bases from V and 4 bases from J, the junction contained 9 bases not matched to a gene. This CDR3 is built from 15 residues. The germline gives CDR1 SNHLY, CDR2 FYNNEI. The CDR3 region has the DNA TGTGCCAGCAGGTACAGGGGGCTAATAGCCACTGAAGCTTTCTTT. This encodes CASRYRGLIATEAFF.

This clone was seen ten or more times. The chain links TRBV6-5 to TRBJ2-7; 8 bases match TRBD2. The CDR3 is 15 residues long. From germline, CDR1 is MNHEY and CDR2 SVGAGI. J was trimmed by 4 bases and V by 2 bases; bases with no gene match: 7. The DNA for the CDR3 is TGTGCCAGCAGTTACGGGGGTAGCGGGAAGTACGAGCAGTACTTC. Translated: CASSYGGSGKYEQYF.

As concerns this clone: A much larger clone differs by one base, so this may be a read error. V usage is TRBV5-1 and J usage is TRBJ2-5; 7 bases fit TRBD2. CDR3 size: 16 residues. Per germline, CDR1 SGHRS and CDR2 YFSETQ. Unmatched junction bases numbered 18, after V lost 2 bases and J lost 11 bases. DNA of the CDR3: TGCGCCAGCAGCTTAGCCTTGGCGGGAGTAGTACAGGAGCAGTACTTC. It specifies CASSLALAGVVQEQYF.

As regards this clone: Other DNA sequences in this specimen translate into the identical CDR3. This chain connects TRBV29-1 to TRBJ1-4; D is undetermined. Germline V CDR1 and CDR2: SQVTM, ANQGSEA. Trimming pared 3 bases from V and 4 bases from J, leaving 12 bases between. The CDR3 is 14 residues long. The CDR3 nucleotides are TGCAGCGTTGATGGTTCAGGCGGTAATGAAAAACTGTTTTTT. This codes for CSVDGSGGNEKLFF.

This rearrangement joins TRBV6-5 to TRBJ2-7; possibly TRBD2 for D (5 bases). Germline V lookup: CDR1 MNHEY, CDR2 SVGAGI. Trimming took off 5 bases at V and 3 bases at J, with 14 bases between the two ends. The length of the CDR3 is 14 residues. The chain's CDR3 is CASSILGGGYEQYF. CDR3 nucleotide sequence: TGTGCCAGCAGTATACTAGGCGGAGGCTACGAGCAGTACTTC.

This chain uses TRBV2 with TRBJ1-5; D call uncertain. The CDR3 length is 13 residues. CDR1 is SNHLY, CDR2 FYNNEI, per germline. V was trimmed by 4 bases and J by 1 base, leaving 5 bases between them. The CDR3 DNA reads TGTGCCAGCAGTGTTCAGAGCAATCAGCCCCAGCATTTT. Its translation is CASSVQSNQPQHF.

The CDR3 DNA reads TGTGCCAGCTCACCTAACTCGGACAGGACAGAAGCTTTCTTT. Its translation: CASSPNSDRTEAFF. The chain combines TRBV18 with TRBJ1-1; 7 bases are shared with TRBD1. The trim removed 3 bases at V and 8 bases at J, leaving 9 bases unmatched. The CDR3 totals 14 residues. Germline V gives CDR1 KGHSH, CDR2 LQKENI.

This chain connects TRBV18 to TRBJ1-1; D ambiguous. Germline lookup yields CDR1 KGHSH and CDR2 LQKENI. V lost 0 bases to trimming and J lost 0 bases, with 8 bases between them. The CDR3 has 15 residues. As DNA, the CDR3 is TGTGCCAGCTCACCACCTTCCTACATGAACACTGAAGCTTTCTTT. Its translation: CASSPPSYMNTEAFF.

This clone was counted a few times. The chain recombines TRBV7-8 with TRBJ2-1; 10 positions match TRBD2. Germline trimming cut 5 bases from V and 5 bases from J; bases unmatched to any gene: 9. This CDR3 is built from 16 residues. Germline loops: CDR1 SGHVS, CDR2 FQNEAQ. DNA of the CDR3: TGTGCCAGCAGCCCCTTCCGTAGCGGGAGGCACAATGAGCAGTTCTTC. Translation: CASSPFRSGRHNEQFF.

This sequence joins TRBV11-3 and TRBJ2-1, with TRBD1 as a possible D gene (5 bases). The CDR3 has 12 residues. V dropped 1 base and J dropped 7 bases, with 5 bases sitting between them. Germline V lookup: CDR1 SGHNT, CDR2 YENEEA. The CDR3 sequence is CASSLAGNEQFF. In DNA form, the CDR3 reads TGTGCCAGCAGCTTAGCAGGGAATGAGCAGTTCTTC.

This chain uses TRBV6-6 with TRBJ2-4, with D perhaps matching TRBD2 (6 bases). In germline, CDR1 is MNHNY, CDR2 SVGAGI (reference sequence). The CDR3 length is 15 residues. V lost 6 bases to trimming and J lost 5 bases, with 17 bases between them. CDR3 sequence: CASSRWDSGENIQYF. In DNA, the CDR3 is TGTGCCAGCAGCCGATGGGACTCCGGAGAAAACATTCAGTACTTC.

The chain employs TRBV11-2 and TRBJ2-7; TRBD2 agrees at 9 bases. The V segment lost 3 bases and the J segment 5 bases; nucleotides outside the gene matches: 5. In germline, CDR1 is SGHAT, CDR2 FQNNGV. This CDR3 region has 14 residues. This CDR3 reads CASSLREGRHEQYF. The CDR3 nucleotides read TGTGCCAGCAGCTTGCGGGAGGGCCGCCACGAGCAGTACTTC. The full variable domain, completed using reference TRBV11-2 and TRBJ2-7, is EAGVAQSPRYKIIEKRQSVAFWCNPISGHATLYWYQQILGQGPKLLIQFQNNGVVDDSQLPKDRFSAERLKGVDSTLKIQPAKLEDSAVYLCASSLREGRHEQYFGPGTRLTVT.